These T cell receptor beta chains were read from a single sample in a study of follicular helper T cells after annual influenza vaccination. Sequencing used immunoSEQ multiplex PCR; TCRdb keeps in-frame clones, though not all of them. The sample yields approximately 4,900 clones, roughly 87% seen once. This material consisted of CXCR5+ CD38- circulating T follicular helper cells from blood, taken 7 days after influenza vaccination. All receptors derive from an adult who received the influenza vaccine. Both conserved end residues are part of each CDR3. Each record gives: V gene, D gene, J gene, clone size, CDR3 DNA, CDR3 protein. A D gene is named only where the DNA matches it firmly. Size is stated for part of the rows, as once, few or many counts, or as a class when the clone is expanded.

V gene: TRBV12-5; D gene: .; J gene: TRBJ2-3; clone size: .; CDR3 DNA: TGTGCTAGTGGTCCCCCGAGTAGCACAGATACGCAGTATTTT; CDR3 protein: CASGPPSSTDTQYF
V gene: TRBV5-1; D gene: .; J gene: TRBJ1-1; clone size: .; CDR3 DNA: TGCGCCAGCAGCAGAACAGGGAGAGACACTGAAGCTTTCTTC; CDR3 protein: CASSRTGRDTEAFF
V gene: TRBV6-1; D gene: TRBD1; J gene: TRBJ1-5; clone size: .; CDR3 DNA: TGTGCCACCCGACAGGGGGCTTGGAGCAATCGGCCCCAGCATTTT; CDR3 protein: CATRQGAWSNRPQHF
V gene: TRBV5-1; D gene: .; J gene: TRBJ2-7; clone size: .; CDR3 DNA: TGCGCCAGCAGCCGGACATCGGCGGAGGGAGAGCAGTACTTC; CDR3 protein: CASSRTSAEGEQYF
V gene: TRBV6-5; D gene: TRBD1; J gene: TRBJ2-7; clone size: once; CDR3 DNA: TGTGCCAGCACGCGGGACAGGGGAACGGACGAGCAGTACTTC; CDR3 protein: CASTRDRGTDEQYF
V gene: TRBV18; D gene: .; J gene: TRBJ2-3; clone size: once; CDR3 DNA: TGTGCCAGCTCTCAAAGCGGGTCCGGATGGGATACGCAGTATTTT; CDR3 protein: CASSQSGSGWDTQYF
V gene: TRBV2; D gene: TRBD1; J gene: TRBJ1-5; clone size: .; CDR3 DNA: TGTGCCAGCAGTCGACAGGGCGGAAGCAATCAGCCCCAGCATTTT; CDR3 protein: CASSRQGGSNQPQHF
V gene: TRBV2; D gene: TRBD2; J gene: TRBJ2-1; clone size: .; CDR3 DNA: TGTGCCAGCAGTGGGGCTAGCGGGAGGGAAAGCGGGGGCAATGAGCAGTTCTTC; CDR3 protein: CASSGASGRESGGNEQFF
V gene: TRBV9; D gene: .; J gene: TRBJ2-2; clone size: few; CDR3 DNA: TGTGCCAGCAGCGTAGAGGTAGGAATGAGGACCGGGGAGCTGTTTTTT; CDR3 protein: CASSVEVGMRTGELFF
V gene: TRBV21-1; D gene: .; J gene: TRBJ1-6; clone size: .; CDR3 DNA: TGTGCCAGCAGGGTCAGGGGCGGGAATTCACCCCTCCACTTT; CDR3 protein: CASRVRGGNSPLHF
V gene: TRBV2; D gene: .; J gene: TRBJ1-2; clone size: .; CDR3 DNA: TGTGCCAGCATTACAGCCCCGGGAACGGGCTATGGCTACACCTTC; CDR3 protein: CASITAPGTGYGYTF
V gene: TRBV6-6; D gene: .; J gene: TRBJ2-5; clone size: .; CDR3 DNA: TGTGCCAGCAGTTACTCGAACAGGGAAGAGACCCAGTACTTC; CDR3 protein: CASSYSNREETQYF
V gene: TRBV5-1; D gene: .; J gene: TRBJ1-4; clone size: .; CDR3 DNA: TGCGCCAGCAGCGCAACAACAGGGTCCTCCTATGAAAAACTGTTTTTT; CDR3 protein: CASSATTGSSYEKLFF
V gene: TRBV30; D gene: TRBD1; J gene: TRBJ1-1; clone size: .; CDR3 DNA: TGTGCCTGGAGGAGCCGCAACAGGGGACTGAACACTGAAGCTTTCTTT; CDR3 protein: CAWRSRNRGLNTEAFF
V gene: TRBV28; D gene: .; J gene: TRBJ1-4; clone size: few; CDR3 DNA: TGTGCCAGCAGAGGACAGAGCGATGGAGAAAAACTGTTTTTT; CDR3 protein: CASRGQSDGEKLFF
V gene: TRBV5-4; D gene: TRBD2; J gene: TRBJ2-5; clone size: .; CDR3 DNA: TGTGCCAGCAGCTTGGTAGTCCTAGCGGGAGAAGAGACCCAGTACTTC; CDR3 protein: CASSLVVLAGEETQYF
V gene: TRBV18; D gene: .; J gene: TRBJ2-7; clone size: .; CDR3 DNA: TGTGCCAGCTCACCACGGGAGGGGGCCTACGAGCAGTACTTC; CDR3 protein: CASSPREGAYEQYF
V gene: TRBV28; D gene: .; J gene: TRBJ2-3; clone size: .; CDR3 DNA: TGTGCCAGCAAGGAGGACACAGATACGCAGTATTTT; CDR3 protein: CASKEDTDTQYF
V gene: TRBV5-1; D gene: .; J gene: TRBJ2-7; clone size: once; CDR3 DNA: TGCGCCAGCAGCTTGGCCGCGAGGAAGGCCGGGGGAGAGCAGTACTTC; CDR3 protein: CASSLAARKAGGEQYF
V gene: TRBV9; D gene: .; J gene: TRBJ1-1; clone size: once; CDR3 DNA: TGTGCCAGCAGTGTGACAGGTGCCAGTGAAGCTTTCTTT; CDR3 protein: CASSVTGASEAFF
V gene: TRBV6-1; D gene: TRBD2; J gene: TRBJ2-1; clone size: .; CDR3 DNA: TGTGCCAGCAGTGGCGGACTAGCGGGGAGGGATGAGCAGTTCTTC; CDR3 protein: CASSGGLAGRDEQFF
V gene: TRBV6-6; D gene: .; J gene: TRBJ1-3; clone size: .; CDR3 DNA: TGTGCCACCGCCGAGGATTCAACTGGAAACACCATATATTTT; CDR3 protein: CATAEDSTGNTIYF
V gene: TRBV29-1; D gene: .; J gene: TRBJ2-7; clone size: .; CDR3 DNA: TGCAGTGGGTCTGACAAGTACGAGCAGTACTTC; CDR3 protein: CSGSDKYEQYF
V gene: TRBV29-1; D gene: TRBD1; J gene: TRBJ2-7; clone size: .; CDR3 DNA: TGCAGCGTTGAAGGGACAGGGCTCTACGAGCAGTACTTC; CDR3 protein: CSVEGTGLYEQYF
V gene: TRBV7-9; D gene: .; J gene: TRBJ2-5; clone size: .; CDR3 DNA: TGTGCCAGCAGCCCAACCCCGGCCAGGGAAGAGACCCAGTACTTC; CDR3 protein: CASSPTPAREETQYF
V gene: TRBV2; D gene: .; J gene: TRBJ2-2; clone size: .; CDR3 DNA: TGTGCCAGCAGTGAGTTGAGAAACACCGGGGAGCTGTTTTTT; CDR3 protein: CASSELRNTGELFF
V gene: TRBV6-5; D gene: TRBD2; J gene: TRBJ2-1; clone size: .; CDR3 DNA: TGTGCCAGCAGTTACGGGGGAGGGTTCCAAAGCAATGAGCAGTTCTTC; CDR3 protein: CASSYGGGFQSNEQFF
V gene: TRBV30; D gene: TRBD1; J gene: TRBJ2-1; clone size: .; CDR3 DNA: TGTGCCAGAGAGGGCAGGGGGCCCCACAATGAGCAGTTCTTC; CDR3 protein: CAREGRGPHNEQFF
V gene: TRBV4-2; D gene: TRBD1; J gene: TRBJ1-2; clone size: .; CDR3 DNA: TGTGCCAGCAGCCAAGAGACAGGGTCGTTTGGCACCTTC; CDR3 protein: CASSQETGSFGTF
V gene: TRBV5-1; D gene: .; J gene: TRBJ2-3; clone size: .; CDR3 DNA: TGCGCCAGCAGCTGGAGGGGACGGTACACAGATACGCAGTATTTT; CDR3 protein: CASSWRGRYTDTQYF
V gene: TRBV11-2; D gene: TRBD2; J gene: TRBJ2-7; clone size: .; CDR3 DNA: TGTGCCGTCCGGGCTGCGGGGGGTTCCTACGAGCAGTACTTC; CDR3 protein: CAVRAAGGSYEQYF
V gene: TRBV5-1; D gene: TRBD1; J gene: TRBJ2-7; clone size: .; CDR3 DNA: TGCGCCAGCAGCTTATTTGGGGACAGGGTAGGACGCTACGAGCAGTACTTC; CDR3 protein: CASSLFGDRVGRYEQYF
V gene: TRBV6-5; D gene: .; J gene: TRBJ2-7; clone size: .; CDR3 DNA: TGTGCCAGCAGTTCCGGGACACCTCACCCCTACGAGCAGTACTTC; CDR3 protein: CASSSGTPHPYEQYF
V gene: TRBV10-1; D gene: TRBD2; J gene: TRBJ2-3; clone size: .; CDR3 DNA: TGCGCCAGCAGTACCGGGACTAGCGGGGGGAATTTCCCAGATACGCAGTATTTT; CDR3 protein: CASSTGTSGGNFPDTQYF
V gene: TRBV6-1; D gene: .; J gene: TRBJ2-3; clone size: .; CDR3 DNA: TGTGCCAGCAGTTTATCGCAGGGAGATACGCAGTATTTT; CDR3 protein: CASSLSQGDTQYF
V gene: TRBV30; D gene: .; J gene: TRBJ2-7; clone size: once; CDR3 DNA: TGTGCCTGGAGTGTAGATAGGGGGACCTACGAGCAGTACTTC; CDR3 protein: CAWSVDRGTYEQYF